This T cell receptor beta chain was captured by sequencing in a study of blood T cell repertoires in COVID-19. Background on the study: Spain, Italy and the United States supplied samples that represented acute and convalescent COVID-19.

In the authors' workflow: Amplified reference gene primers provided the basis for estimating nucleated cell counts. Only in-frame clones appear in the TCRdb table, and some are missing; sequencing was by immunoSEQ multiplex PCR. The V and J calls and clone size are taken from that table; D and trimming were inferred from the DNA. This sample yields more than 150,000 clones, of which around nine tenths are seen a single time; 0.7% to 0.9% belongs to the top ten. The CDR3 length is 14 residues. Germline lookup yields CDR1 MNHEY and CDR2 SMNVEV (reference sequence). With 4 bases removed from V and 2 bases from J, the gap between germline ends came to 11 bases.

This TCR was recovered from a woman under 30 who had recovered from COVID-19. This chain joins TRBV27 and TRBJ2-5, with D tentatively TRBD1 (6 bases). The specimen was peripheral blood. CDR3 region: CASSSTGLQETQYF. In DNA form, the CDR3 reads TGTGCCAGCAGTTCAACAGGGTTACAAGAGACCCAGTACTTC.